The 11 T cell receptor beta chains below were found in one sample sequenced in a study of cytomegalovirus exposure and HLA in healthy donors (dated by TCRdb to the late 2010s). Receptors were amplified or captured by the immunoSEQ multiplex PCR assay. A mixture of 60 forward primers for TCR Vbeta segments and 13 reverse primers for TCR Jbeta segments was used in the multiplex PCR. TCRdb took over this immuneACCESS table, retaining in-frame rearrangements with V and J assigned. Such tables are incomplete; in checked studies, under half of the missing clones stem from an unresolved V gene, and the remainder is unexplained. The sample data list approximately 120,000 clones, and 73% of these were observed just once. The ten largest account for approximately 8.4% of the sample. The sample was PBMCs. The source is a man aged 40-55 years in good health and CMV-seronegative.

The rearrangement joins TRBV29-1 to TRBJ2-5; D is unclear. V was shortened by 6 bases and J by 2 bases, with 4 bases between the two germline ends. The CDR3 sequence is 10 residues long. In germline, CDR1 is SQVTM, CDR2 ANQGSEA. The CDR3 spells CSVLQETQYF. The CDR3 DNA follows: TGCAGCGTCCTTCAAGAGACCCAGTACTTC.

The genes are TRBV5-6 and TRBJ2-5; 9 bases line up with TRBD1. J gave up 5 bases and V 0 bases, and 8 bases lay outside the gene matches. Germline CDR1 reads SGHDT; CDR2 reads YYEEEE. CDR3 length equals 16 residues. The CDR3 spells CASSLGLTGGRETQYF. The DNA for the CDR3 is TGTGCCAGCAGCTTGGGCCTAACAGGGGGCAGGGAGACCCAGTACTTC.

The chain is built from TRBV7-2 and TRBJ2-5; 9 bases are shared with TRBD1. Germline V gene data show CDR1 as SGHTA and CDR2 as FQGNSA. Trimming removed 3 bases from V and 7 bases from J; junction bases left unmatched: 6. This CDR3 contains 14 residues. The CDR3 sequence is CASSLWDRDGTQYF. The CDR3 bases are TGTGCCAGCAGCTTGTGGGACAGGGACGGGACCCAGTACTTC.

The V and J genes are TRBV4-3 and TRBJ1-5; D might be TRBD1 (6 bases). The CDR3 length is 15 residues. Germline loops: CDR1 LGHNA, CDR2 YSLEER. V was shortened by 1 base and J by 5 bases, with 12 bases between the two germline ends. The CDR3 sequence: CASSQVRGIDQPQHF. In DNA form, the CDR3 reads TGCGCCAGCAGCCAAGTCAGGGGAATTGATCAGCCCCAGCATTTT.

This clone occurred a few times. The chain has TRBV4-1 and TRBJ1-1; 9 bases agree with TRBD1. This CDR3 is built from 15 residues. V dropped 0 bases and J dropped 12; count of bases not matched to a gene: 11. Germline CDR1 is MGHRA and CDR2 is YSYEKL. The CDR3 DNA reads TGCGCCAGCAGCCAAGAAACCGGGACAGGGTCGTCAACTTTCTTT. Translating it yields CASSQETGTGSSTFF.

The V gene is TRBV6-1, the J gene TRBJ1-1; no reliable D call. The CDR3 covers 15 residues. Trimming removed 1 base at V and 4 bases at J, with 13 bases between. Germline loops: CDR1 MNHNS, CDR2 SASEGT. For the CDR3, the DNA is TGTGCCAGCAGTGAAGTGTGGGGTGAGGGCACTGAAGCTTTCTTT. The encoded protein is CASSEVWGEGTEAFF.

This chain joins TRBV6-5 and TRBJ1-2, with D maybe TRBD1 (5 bases). This CDR3 has 15 residues. CDR1 MNHEY and CDR2 SVGAGI come from the germline V gene. The V end lost 3 bases, the J end lost 5 bases, and 16 bases lay between the germline ends. For the CDR3, the DNA is TGTGCCAGCAGTTATACCCAGGGAAAATCGTATGGCTACACCTTC. Amino acids: CASSYTQGKSYGYTF.

The genes are TRBV9 and TRBJ1-2, with D hard to call. Trimming shortened V by 4 bases and J by 5 bases, and 12 bases separated the two germline ends. The CDR3 has 13 amino acids. Germline assignment: CDR1 SGDLS and CDR2 YYNGEE. This CDR3 is CASSPGEVYGYTF. CDR3 coding DNA: TGTGCCAGCAGCCCCGGAGAGGTGTATGGCTACACCTTC.

This chain links TRBV27 with TRBJ1-2; maybe TRBD1 (5 bases). CDR3 length: 13 residues. Germline CDR1 is MNHEY and CDR2 is SMNVEV (reference sequence). V gave up 3 bases and J gave up 2 bases, with 7 bases separating them. The CDR3 sequence: CASSLDINYGYTF. The CDR3 bases are TGTGCCAGCAGTTTGGACATAAACTATGGCTACACCTTC.

J is TRBJ1-5 and V is TRBV4-2; 10 bases line up with TRBD1. The V and J ends lost 5 bases and 6 bases, in that order; junction bases with no gene match: 4. The CDR3 contains 14 residues. Germline V gene sequence: CDR1 LGHNA, CDR2 YNFKEQ. The CDR3 protein is CASSSGQGRQPQHF. In DNA form, the CDR3 reads TGTGCCAGCAGCTCGGGACAGGGGCGTCAGCCCCAGCATTTT.

V gene TRBV7-8 combines with J gene TRBJ1-5; 7 bases match TRBD1. This CDR3 has 15 amino acids. The germline V gene has CDR1 SGHVS and CDR2 FQNEAQ. With 5 bases clipped from V and 0 bases from J, the junction kept 4 bases outside the gene matches. The CDR3 sequence is CASSPGTVSNQPQHF. CDR3 DNA: TGTGCCAGCAGCCCCGGGACAGTTAGCAATCAGCCCCAGCATTTT.